What follows are 32 T cell receptor beta chains derived from one specimen sequenced in a study of CD8+ T cells in alopecia areata. After isolation, RNA underwent reverse transcription to generate cDNA as the sequencing template. Some clones are missing from TCRdb's copy, which holds only in-frame ones; the method was immunoSEQ multiplex PCR. The sample includes around 290,000 clones, none of them occurring once. Cutaneous lymph nodes were pooled and cells sorted by CD4, CD8alpha, NKG2D, NKG2ACE and more. Specimen: CD4+ T cells sorted from a lymph node. The receptors here all came from a C3H/HeJ mouse with alopecia areata. This line is of MHC haplotype H2-k.

Concerning this clone itself: Germline and genes here are mouse. The CDR3 extends 4 residues past the end of the read, so its final part is completed from the germline J gene. The gene calls are TRBV1 and TRBJ2-5; a possible D gene is TRBD1 (5 bases). Germline V gene data show CDR1 as NSQYPW and CDR2 as LRSPGD (reference sequence). V was clipped by 3 bases and J by 0 bases, with 10 bases between them. This CDR3 spans 15 amino acids. CDR3 DNA (partial): TGCACCTGCAGTGCTGCAGGGATTAACCAAGAC. Protein product: CTCSAAGINQD. The CDR3 in full is CTCSAAGINQDTQYF.

Only a few counts were recorded for this clone. Each gene name is a mouse one. The read ends 4 residues before the CDR3 terminus; that terminus is restored from the germline J gene. The rearrangement uses TRBV19 and TRBJ2-3, with D unresolved. The CDR3 is 13 residues long. Germline CDR1 reads FNHDT; CDR2 reads SITEND (reference sequence). Trimming removed 0 bases from V and 2 bases from J, with 4 bases in between. The CDR3 sequence: CASSIDNAETLYF. The covered CDR3 bases are TGTGCCAGCAGTATAGACAATGCAGAA.

Notes on this clone: The listed genes are named as in mouse. The sequence runs out 4 residues before the end of the CDR3; the remainder is reconstructed from the germline J gene. V is TRBV19 and J is TRBJ2-2; TRBD2 agrees at 9 bases. The length of the CDR3 is 15 residues. Germline V lookup: CDR1 FNHDT, CDR2 SITEND (reference sequence). V trimming: 4 bases; J trimming: 4 bases; junction bases outside the gene matches: 5. CDR3 residues: CASSLLGGSTGQLYF. The DNA read from the CDR3 is TGTGCCAGCAGTCTACTGGGGGGAAGCACCGGG.

The table lists this clone with a few counts. The germline and genes are mouse ones. Read coverage stops 4 residues before the CDR3 terminus; the germline J gene supplies the remainder. This rearrangement joins TRBV13-1 to TRBJ2-1; 8 bases fit TRBD1. This CDR3 spans 15 amino acids. Trimming took 3 bases from V and 5 from J; bases not matched to a gene: 7. The germline V gene encodes CDR1 NSHNY and CDR2 SYGAGN. Partial CDR3 DNA: TGTGCCAGCAGTGCTCGGACAGGGCAAGATGCT. Translation gives CASSARTGQDA. The whole CDR3 sequence reads CASSARTGQDAEQFF.

This clone was detected a few times. The gene names given are mouse names. From the germline J gene comes the end of the CDR3, since the read stops 3 residues before it. V is TRBV13-1 and J is TRBJ1-6, with D perhaps matching TRBD1 (6 bases). TRBJ1-6 counts as an open reading frame of uncertain function. Trimming cost V 2 bases and J 8 bases, with 11 bases left between them. The CDR3 spans 14 residues. Looked up from germline, CDR1 is NSHNY and CDR2 is SYGAGN. CDR3 region: CASSEGGAYSPLYF. CDR3 bases read: TGTGCCAGCAGTGAGGGGGGGGCATATTCGCCC.

The table lists this clone with a few counts. Mouse gene names and germline throughout. The read comes to an end 4 residues before the CDR3 does, leaving the germline J gene to fill in the end. V and J are TRBV13-1 and TRBJ2-1; 9 positions match TRBD2. V lost 7 bases to trimming and J lost 0 bases; unmatched junction nucleotides: 2. From germline, CDR1 is NSHNY and CDR2 SYGAGN. The CDR3 runs 14 residues. The part of the CDR3 DNA that was read is TGTGCCAGCCGACTGGGGGCTAACTATGCT. Its translation: CASRLGANYA. The CDR3 in full is CASRLGANYAEQFF.

With respect to this clone: Here the gene names and germline are mouse. The read comes to an end 4 residues before the CDR3 does, leaving the germline J gene to fill in the end. The V gene is TRBV1, the J gene TRBJ2-3; no firm D call. The germline V and J ends were trimmed by 3 bases and 3 bases, with 4 bases remaining between them. The CDR3 is 12 residues long. Germline V gene sequence: CDR1 NSQYPW, CDR2 LRSPGD (reference sequence). The CDR3 bases that were read are TGCACCTGCAGTGCTACAGCAGAA. This sequence encodes CTCSATAE. The full CDR3 protein reads CTCSATAETLYF.

This clone was detected only a few times. Mouse gene names and germline throughout. Coverage ceases 3 residues before the CDR3 finishes, and the germline J gene fills in the end. This chain connects TRBV13-3 to TRBJ1-6, with D perhaps TRBD1 (5 bases). TRBJ1-6 is flagged as an ORF with uncertain function. V lost 2 bases to trimming and J lost 7 bases, with 13 bases between them. The CDR3 covers 15 residues. Per germline, CDR1 NNHDY and CDR2 SYVADS. Here the CDR3 reads CASSEAGRGNSPLYF. The sequenced CDR3 bases are TGTGCCAGCAGTGAGGCAGGGAGAGGGAATTCGCCC.

Note on this clone: Any gene name here is a mouse gene name. The read stops 4 residues short of the end of the CDR3; the missing end is completed from the germline J gene. This chain links TRBV13-1 with TRBJ2-5; tentatively, D is TRBD2 (5 bases). The CDR3 sequence is 15 residues long. Germline assignment: CDR1 NSHNY and CDR2 SYGAGN. V lost 4 bases, J lost 0 bases, and 12 bases lay in between. Incomplete CDR3 DNA: TGTGCCAGCAGTTTCACTGGTGTTAACCAAGAC. Translated: CASSFTGVNQD. The full CDR3 protein is CASSFTGVNQDTQYF.

Points on this clone: Genes and germline come from the mouse. The read terminates 4 residues ahead of where the CDR3 ends, so the germline J gene completes it. The chain couples TRBV13-2 to TRBJ2-2, with 8 bases that match TRBD1. Germline V CDR1 and CDR2: NNHNN, SYGAGS (reference sequence). This CDR3 comprises 17 residues. V lost 1 base, J lost 1 base, and 6 bases stayed unmatched. CDR3 DNA (partial): TGTGCCAGCGGTGATCCTAAGACAGGGGAAAACACCGGG. This codes for CASGDPKTGENTG. Given in full, the CDR3 is CASGDPKTGENTGQLYF.

This clone was observed a few times. These gene names are mouse names. The read halts 4 residues ahead of the CDR3 end, with the missing end drawn from the germline J gene. This CDR3 is also generated by other DNA sequences in the sample. V usage is TRBV13-1 and J usage is TRBJ1-2; 9 bases agree with TRBD1. The J segment lost 4 bases and the V segment lost 2 bases, leaving 3 bases of the junction unmatched. Looked up from germline, CDR1 is NSHNY and CDR2 is SYGAGN. This CDR3 is built from 14 residues. The CDR3 reads CASSDGQGSSDYTF. The CDR3 bases that were read are TGTGCCAGCAGTGACGGACAGGGGAGCTCC.

A note on this clone: Genes and germline are mouse. The read is 4 residues too short to cover the CDR3 end, so that end is filled in from the germline J gene. V and J are TRBV14 and TRBJ2-1, with a tentative D call TRBD2 (6 bases). Germline values: CDR1 SGHDT, CDR2 FRDEAV. There are 13 residues in the CDR3. The sequenced CDR3 bases are TGTGCCAGCAGCTCCGGGACTCGGGCT. Protein: CASSSGTRA. The CDR3 in full is CASSSGTRAEQFF.

Remarks on this clone: Each gene name is a mouse one. The CDR3 end is not reached by the read, which stops 4 residues before it; the germline J gene fills it in. The rearrangement uses TRBV13-1 and TRBJ1-2; tentative D call: TRBD1 (6 bases). Trimming cost V 6 bases and J 0 bases, with 12 bases left between them. CDR3 length: 14 amino acids. CDR1 is NSHNY and CDR2 is SYGAGN in the germline V gene. The CDR3 loop is CASNWTDANSDYTF. Partial CDR3 DNA: TGTGCCAGCAACTGGACAGATGCAAACTCC.

Details on this clone: The gene names here belong to mouse. The read ends 4 residues before the CDR3 terminus; that terminus is restored from the germline J gene. In the same sample, other DNA sequences code for this CDR3. The gene calls are TRBV13-1 and TRBJ2-7, with 11 bases that match TRBD2. CDR3 size: 14 residues. Germline assignment: CDR1 NSHNY and CDR2 SYGAGN. Incomplete CDR3 DNA: TGTGCCAGCAGTGGGGGACTGGGGGTGTAT. As protein: CASSGGLGVY. The whole CDR3 is CASSGGLGVYEQYF.

Details on this clone: These gene names are mouse names. The observed sequence ends 4 residues before the CDR3 terminus, with the missing tail filled in from the germline J gene. This chain uses TRBV5 with TRBJ2-7, with 12 bases that match TRBD2. The V and J ends lost 2 bases and 3 bases, in that order; junction bases with no gene match: 2. The CDR3 length is 15 residues. CDR1 is LGHNA and CDR2 is YNLKQL in the germline V gene (reference sequence). The CDR3 bases that were read are TGTGCCAGCAGCCAAAGGGACTGGGGGGACTAT. It encodes CASSQRDWGDY. In full, the CDR3 reads CASSQRDWGDYEQYF.

To note about this clone: Gene names and germline match the mouse. The sequence runs out 4 residues before the end of the CDR3; the remainder is reconstructed from the germline J gene. This chain links TRBV13-2 with TRBJ2-2; D possibly corresponds to TRBD1 (7 bases). The CDR3 is 14 residues long. Trimming stripped 5 bases from V and 3 bases from J, with 11 bases between. The germline CDR1 and CDR2 sequences are NNHNN and SYGAGS (reference sequence). The covered CDR3 bases are TGTGCCAGCGGGAGGGGGCTGGACACCGGG. This encodes CASGRGLDTG. The full CDR3 reads CASGRGLDTGQLYF.

This clone showed up just a few times. Gene names follow the mouse nomenclature. The read gets to within 4 residues of the CDR3 end, and the germline J gene fills in the rest. This sample also contains other DNA sequences that code for the same CDR3. The gene calls are TRBV1 and TRBJ2-1; TRBD2 matches at 9 bases. J lost 5 bases, V lost 0 bases, and 2 bases had no gene match. CDR1 is NSQYPW and CDR2 is LRSPGD in the germline V gene (reference sequence). This CDR3 comprises 15 residues. The CDR3 protein is CTCSADPGGDAEQFF. Incomplete CDR3 DNA: TGCACCTGCAGTGCAGATCCTGGGGGGGATGCT.

With respect to this clone: Gene names denote mouse genes. The read ends 4 residues before the CDR3 terminus; that terminus is restored from the germline J gene. The chain couples TRBV5 to TRBJ1-1; weak D call: TRBD1 (6 bases). Germline assignment: CDR1 LGHNA and CDR2 YNLKQL (reference sequence). The length of the CDR3 is 15 residues. V lost 0 bases, J lost 0 bases, and 8 bases lay in between. The covered CDR3 bases are TGTGCCAGCAGCCAAGATAACAGGGCAAACACA. Protein: CASSQDNRANT. The CDR3 reads in full as CASSQDNRANTEVFF.

This clone was counted a few times. The listed genes are named as in mouse. The CDR3 goes on 4 residues after the read ends, and that part is filled in from the germline J gene. This chain connects TRBV1 to TRBJ1-1; D is unclear. The CDR3 is made up of 14 amino acids. V shed 0 bases and J shed 0 bases, with 5 bases lying between them. CDR1 is NSQYPW, CDR2 LRSPGD, per germline (reference sequence). Incomplete CDR3 DNA: TGCACCTGCAGTGCAGATACAGCAAACACA. Residues: CTCSADTANT. The CDR3 reads in full as CTCSADTANTEVFF.

Remarks on this clone: Genes here carry mouse names. The read halts 4 residues ahead of the CDR3 end, with the missing end drawn from the germline J gene. The chain recombines TRBV1 with TRBJ1-2; D possibly corresponds to TRBD1 (5 bases). CDR3 length: 14 amino acids. The germline V and J ends were trimmed by 4 bases and 0 bases, with 9 bases remaining between them. Germline CDR1 is NSQYPW and CDR2 is LRSPGD (reference sequence). Incomplete CDR3 DNA: TGCACCTGCAGTGGACAGCGGACAAACTCC. It specifies CTCSGQRTNS. The entire CDR3 reads CTCSGQRTNSDYTF.

Points on this clone: Gene names and germline match the mouse. The read comes to an end 4 residues before the CDR3 does, leaving the germline J gene to fill in the end. The J gene is TRBJ2-2, the V gene TRBV13-1; 8 bases line up with TRBD2. Trimming cost V 5 bases and J 4 bases; bases outside gene matches: 7. Germline V gene sequence: CDR1 NSHNY, CDR2 SYGAGN. CDR3 length: 15 residues. The CDR3 loop reads CASSGGAPGTGQLYF. Incomplete CDR3 DNA: TGTGCCAGCAGCGGGGGGGCGCCGGGCACCGGG.

This clone has just a few counts. Each gene name is a mouse one. The CDR3 end falls 4 residues outside the read, so it is completed with the germline J gene. The same CDR3 can be traced to other DNA sequences in this sample. This chain connects TRBV13-2 to TRBJ2-7, with 10 nucleotides matching TRBD1. The CDR3 loop spans 13 amino acids. Per germline, CDR1 NNHNN and CDR2 SYGAGS (reference sequence). The CDR3 reads CASGGDRGYEQYF. CDR3 bases read: TGTGCCAGCGGTGGGGACAGGGGTTAT.

A remark on this clone: The gene names here belong to mouse. Read data end 4 residues before the CDR3 end; the end is taken from the germline J gene. The chain recombines TRBV2 with TRBJ1-2; D gene uncertain. V lost 0 bases to trimming and J lost 4 bases, with 3 bases between them. Germline CDR1 and CDR2: LGHNA and YSYQKL. This CDR3 comprises 12 residues. CDR3 region: CASSQEGSDYTF. CDR3 bases read: TGTGCCAGCAGCCAAGAAGGCTCC.

As regards this clone: Gene labels here are mouse ones. The read gets to within 4 residues of the CDR3 end, and the germline J gene fills in the rest. Distinct nucleotide sequences in the sample also encode this CDR3. The rearrangement uses TRBV5 and TRBJ2-7; D gene ambiguous. Germline loops: CDR1 LGHNA, CDR2 YNLKQL (reference sequence). This CDR3 spans 11 amino acids. V lost 3 bases and J 3 bases, leaving 3 bases between the germline ends. CDR3 sequence reads: CASSQYYEQYF. The CDR3 DNA, read in part, is TGTGCCAGCAGCCAGTACTAT.

This clone was found a few times. Genes and germline come from the mouse. The CDR3 goes on 4 residues after the read ends, and that part is filled in from the germline J gene. The rearrangement joins TRBV13-2 to TRBJ2-7; 7 positions match TRBD1. Looked up from germline, CDR1 is NNHNN and CDR2 is SYGAGS (reference sequence). The CDR3 is made up of 13 amino acids. CDR3 bases read: TGTGCCAGCGGTGGGGACAGAAAATAT. Its translation: CASGGDRKY. The entire CDR3 protein reads CASGGDRKYEQYF.

Many counts were recorded for this clone. Gene names and germline refer to mouse. The read halts 4 residues ahead of the CDR3 end, with the missing end drawn from the germline J gene. Additional DNA sequences in this sample encode the identical CDR3. The chain employs TRBV1 and TRBJ2-2; D might be TRBD1 (6 bases). Trimming stripped 3 bases from V and 1 base from J, with 6 bases between. The CDR3 has 14 amino acids. Germline V lookup: CDR1 NSQYPW, CDR2 LRSPGD (reference sequence). CDR3 DNA, as far as it was read: TGCACCTGCAGTGCGGGACAAAACACCGGG. As protein: CTCSAGQNTG. The entire CDR3 protein reads CTCSAGQNTGQLYF.

This clone showed up many times. Gene names and germline match the mouse. The CDR3 end lies 4 residues beyond the end of the read and is filled in from the germline J gene. This chain links TRBV13-1 with TRBJ1-1, with D tentatively TRBD1 (6 bases). The CDR3 runs 14 residues. V lost 0 bases, J lost 1 base, and 7 bases lay in between. CDR1 and CDR2 (germline): NSHNY, SYGAGN. The DNA read from the CDR3 is TGTGCCAGCAGTGATGCACAGGGAAACACA. Its protein product is CASSDAQGNT. The full CDR3 reads CASSDAQGNTEVFF.

There are a few counts of this clone. Mouse names are used for the genes. The CDR3 end falls 4 residues outside the read, so it is completed with the germline J gene. V usage is TRBV12-1 and J usage is TRBJ2-4; 7 positions match TRBD2. This CDR3 spans 13 amino acids. Germline V gene lookup returns CDR1 SGHSN and CDR2 HYEKVE. CDR3 amino acids: CASSLTGENTLYF. Incomplete CDR3 DNA: TGTGCCAGCTCTCTCACTGGGGAAAAC.

This clone was detected ten times or more. It differs at one base from a far larger clone, so likely a read error. Gene labels here are mouse ones. The sequence runs out 4 residues before the end of the CDR3; the remainder is reconstructed from the germline J gene. The same CDR3 arises from other DNA sequences in this sample as well. The gene calls are TRBV13-1 and TRBJ1-1, with D maybe TRBD1 (6 bases). Germline V gives CDR1 NSHNY, CDR2 SYGAGN. The V end lost 2 bases, the J end lost 1 base, and 6 bases lay between the germline ends. This CDR3 has 13 amino acids. This CDR3 reads CASSEDRNTEVFF. The CDR3 DNA, read in part, is TGTGCCAGCAGTGAGGACAGAAACACA.

A few counts support this clone. Mouse gene names apply. The observed sequence ends 4 residues before the CDR3 terminus, with the missing tail filled in from the germline J gene. The rearrangement uses TRBV5 and TRBJ1-2; possible D gene TRBD1, 5 bases. The CDR3 covers 15 residues. V gave up 4 bases and J gave up 0 bases, with 12 bases separating them. CDR1 is LGHNA and CDR2 is YNLKQL in the germline V gene (reference sequence). Partial CDR3 DNA: TGTGCCAGCAGCCCCCAGGGATTGACAAACTCC. Its protein is CASSPQGLTNS. The whole CDR3 reads CASSPQGLTNSDYTF.

On this clone itself: These gene names are mouse names. Read data end 4 residues before the CDR3 end; the end is taken from the germline J gene. The genes are TRBV5 and TRBJ2-1; 8 bases align to TRBD2. V shed 1 base, J shed 3 bases, and the junction held 5 bases outside the gene matches. Germline CDR1 LGHNA, CDR2 YNLKQL (reference sequence). The CDR3 covers 16 residues. The CDR3 reads CASSQGAGGPYAEQFF. CDR3 bases read: TGTGCCAGCAGCCAAGGAGCGGGGGGGCCCTATGCT.

This clone was detected only a few times. Gene names are the mouse ones. The read ends 4 residues early relative to the CDR3; the germline J gene fills the gap. The V call is TRBV13-3, the J call TRBJ2-4; TRBD2 is a possible D gene (5 bases). Germline-derived CDR1 and CDR2 are NNHDY and SYVADS. This CDR3 region has 13 residues. V was pared by 6 bases and J by 0 bases, with 8 bases between. CDR3 protein: CASTLGSQNTLYF. The CDR3 bases that were read are TGTGCCAGCACCCTGGGTAGTCAAAAC.